This T cell receptor (beta chain) was identified during a study of shared clonotypes between healthy human individuals. The sample holds a few counts of this clone. Trimming cost V 0 bases and J 6 bases, with 13 bases left between them. Germline CDR1 and CDR2: SQVTM and ANQGSEA. The CDR3 is made up of 14 amino acids. The assay ran at deep level. Measured with immunoSEQ multiplex PCR; TCRdb has only the in-frame clones, and not every one. The data contain some 490,000 clones, 70% to 85% of them singletons. Input material: PBMCs. The clonotype was recovered from a woman aged 40 to 49 in good health. Some clones in this sample may be carry-over from other donors' samples. The J gene is TRBJ2-3, the V gene TRBV29-1, with D perhaps TRBD2 (6 bases). This CDR3 is CSVEDWRGGDTQYF. The CDR3 DNA sequence: TGCAGCGTTGAAGATTGGAGGGGAGGCGATACGCAGTATTTT.